This TCR beta chain originates from a study of vaccination and CD4 T cells after COVID-19. Across the study: Cells received overlapping spike peptides from SARS-CoV-2, HCoV-NL63, HCoV-OC43 and HCoV-229E as stimulation. As control conditions, cultures were given either a CEFX pool serving as positive control, an HIV-1 Nef pool, or no peptide at all. Points from the study as a whole: Median SARS-CoV-2-reactive clonotype numbers went from 21 to 38; this increase was not significant.

Sample treatment: roughly ten-day PBMC culture with coronavirus spike peptide pools or control peptides (ViraFEST assay). Notes on this clonotype: Its antigen is not known.

Cultured CD4+ T-cell DNA underwent Oncomine TCR Beta short-read sequencing. It was cultured CD4+ T cells from which genomic DNA was extracted. MiXCR was run by TCRdb on the PCR reads, yielding one entry per CDR3 protein. The data contain under 20,000 distinct CDR3 sequences, around half of them seen just once; the ten biggest clones take up approximately 6.6%. The sequences come from CD4+ T cells from blood, cultured in vitro, collected before SARS-CoV-2 vaccination. The clonotype was recovered from a human donor who had recovered from COVID-19.

Written as DNA, the CDR3 is TGTGCCATCAGTCTACAGACTAGCGGGAGCACAGATACGCAGTATTTT. Translated, it gives CAISLQTSGSTDTQYF. The rearrangement joins TRBV10-3 to TRBJ2-3; 10 nucleotides line up with TRBD2. The V and J ends lost 5 bases and 0 bases, in that order; junction bases with no gene match: 5. Germline CDR1 and CDR2: ENHRY and SYGVKD. The CDR3 totals 16 residues.